This T cell receptor (beta chain) originates from a study of blood T cell repertoires in COVID-19. The overall study: Sites across the United States, Italy and Spain contributed samples from acute and convalescent COVID-19. PBMCs, B-cell-depleted T cells, or T cells were the source of the cDNA or gDNA that made up the material.

CDR3 length: 13 amino acids. Germline V gives CDR1 GTSNPN, CDR2 SVGIG (reference sequence). The V end was cut by 7 bases, the J end by 4 bases, with 16 bases between. Original data processing: Reference gene primer amplification yielded estimated nucleated cell counts. Sequenced by immunoSEQ multiplex PCR; TCRdb stores in-frame clones only, minus some. The V and J calls and the clone size are those of that table, but D and trimming were determined from the DNA. The repertoire holds around 270,000 clones, with 86% as singletons. The chain combines TRBV30 with TRBJ1-1; D is perhaps TRBD1 (5 bases). Sequenced input: peripheral blood. This sequence was found in a man aged 25 to 40 with active or convalescent COVID-19. The CDR3 region has the DNA TGTGCCTCTGACCTGCAGGGAGGCACTGAAGCTTTCTTT. Translated: CASDLQGGTEAFF.